This TCR beta chain derives from a study of T cell repertoires in cytomegalovirus infection (dated by TCRdb to the late 2010s). For context, the study as a whole: Because public TCR beta signatures pointed to carriage of CMV infection together with the matching HLA type, the HLA type of each donor mattered for the analysis.

General study outcomes and caveats: In both this cohort and an independent approximately 370-donor cohort, the cumulative frequency of public TCR beta family members distinguished carriers of CMV infection plus the relevant HLA type. In the ex vivo response, HLA-C-restricted CMV-specific TCR beta clonotypes were dominant, and in two of eight donors the single most frequent clonotype came from this HLA-C-restricted group.

For sequencing, an Illumina HiSeq 1500 was employed. TCRdb reprocessed the public reads (quality trimming at Q25 with fastp, clone calling with MiXCR) and kept in-frame beta chains. When rows share a CDR3 protein, they turn into one entry using the most common DNA and genes. This sample has 200,000 to 300,000 distinct CDR3 sequences in its table, and roughly an eighth of those were observed once. Around 8.1% of the sample comes from the top ten. A remark on this clonotype: What this receptor recognizes is not known. Base qualities are not at hand, and no much larger clone is one base apart.

Per the germline V gene (reference sequence), DFQATT is the CDR1 and SNEGSKA is the CDR2. V is cut back by 0 bases and J by 3 bases, with 8 bases in the junction unmatched. Spanning cysteine to phenylalanine, the CDR3 consists of 16 amino acids. Only CDR3 DNA remains: 48 bases, in frame from the first base. Material: PBMCs. This clonotype was obtained from a human donor in good health (CMV status not recorded). Some clones in this sample may be carry-over from other donors' samples. This sequence uses TRBV20-1 and TRBJ2-7; the junction holds 10 bases that match TRBD2. The DNA sequence follows: TGCAGTGCTAGAGATCCAAAAGCGGGAGGGTACTACGAGCAGTACTTC. Translated, it gives CSARDPKAGGYYEQYF.